These T cell receptor beta chains were read from a single sample in a study of identical twins. Via MiXCR, TCRdb re-called the 5' RACE reads, giving one row per CDR3 protein. The sample lists more than 600,000 distinct CDR3 sequences, roughly 18% seen once, with approximately 14% in the top ten. These data were likewise used in another study, on T cells expressing NK-cell markers.

The sample comprised PBMCs. Source of these receptors: a woman aged 18-29 years in good health. CDR3s include the opening cysteine and the closing phenylalanine or tryptophan. The order of the fields is D gene, V gene, clone size, J gene, CDR3 DNA, CDR3 protein. A D gene is named only where the DNA matches it firmly. For some rows the clone size is stated as once, few or many, or as a class when expanded; others skip it.

>TRBD2|TRBV11-2|NA|TRBJ2-1
TGTGCCAGCAGCTCCCACGCGGGAGGACTAGCGGGACGTTACAATGAGCAGTTCTTC
CASSSHAGGLAGRYNEQFF
>NA|TRBV5-6|once|TRBJ2-6
TGTGCCAGCAGCCGCCTCCGGGCCAACGTCCTGACTTTC
CASSRLRANVLTF
>NA|TRBV20-1|few|TRBJ1-1
TGCAGTGCTAGAGATGGCACCGGGACTGGGGCTTTCTTT
CSARDGTGTGAFF
>TRBD1|TRBV9|NA|TRBJ2-7
TGTGCCAGCAGTCCAGGGGGCGGATATTCCTACGAGCAGTACTTC
CASSPGGGYSYEQYF
>TRBD1|TRBV7-6|NA|TRBJ2-7
TGTGCCAGCAGCCCAGGACAGGGGTCCTTCTACGAGCAGTACTTC
CASSPGQGSFYEQYF
>TRBD1|TRBV7-2|few|TRBJ1-5
TGTGCCAGCAGCTCGACAGGGGTTAGTCAGCCCCAGCATTTT
CASSSTGVSQPQHF
>NA|TRBV3-1|NA|TRBJ1-2
TGTGCCAGCAGCCGGGAAAACAGGGCGTATGGCTACACCTTC
CASSRENRAYGYTF
>TRBD1|TRBV12-3/TRBV12-4|many|TRBJ2-5
TGTGCCAGCAGAACAACAGGGGAGGAGACCCAGTACTTC
CASRTTGEETQYF
>NA|TRBV20-1|many|TRBJ2-3
TGCAGCAGCCCTTCGGGGAGTAGCACAGATACGCAGTATTTT
CSSPSGSSTDTQYF
>TRBD2|TRBV14|NA|TRBJ2-1
TGTGCCAGCAGCCAAGACCAACTAGCGGGGGTTGATGAGCAGTTCTTC
CASSQDQLAGVDEQFF
>NA|TRBV5-1|many|TRBJ2-7
TGCGCCAGCAGCGACGGGGGAGGTTTCGACGAGCAGTACTTC
CASSDGGGFDEQYF
>NA|TRBV12-3/TRBV12-4|few|TRBJ1-1
TGTGCCAGCATCAGGACAGACGAAGCTTTCTTT
CASIRTDEAFF
>NA|TRBV29-1|NA|TRBJ2-3
TGCAGCGTTGAAGATCGGCGGCGGATTAGCACAGATACGCAGTATTTT
CSVEDRRRISTDTQYF
>NA|TRBV10-1|many|TRBJ2-3
TGCGCCAGCAGTGACCGGGGAGGCACAGATACGCAGTATTTT
CASSDRGGTDTQYF
>TRBD2|TRBV20-1|NA|TRBJ2-7
TGCAGTGCTAGAGGCCAGCGGGAGGCCTCCTACGAGCAGTACTTC
CSARGQREASYEQYF
>TRBD2|TRBV4-1|NA|TRBJ2-1
TGCGCCAGCAGCCAAGAAAGGGGAACTAGCGGGAGGCTTAGCTCCTACAATGAGCAGTTCTTC
CASSQERGTSGRLSSYNEQFF
>NA|TRBV7-2|once|TRBJ2-7
TGTGCCAGCAGGACGGGACCCGCCTACGAGCAGTACTTC
CASRTGPAYEQYF
>NA|TRBV14|NA|TRBJ1-4
TGTGCCAGCAGCCCCCACGGGGAGGAAAAACTGTTTTTT
CASSPHGEEKLFF
>TRBD2|TRBV20-1|NA|TRBJ2-1
TGCAGTGCTAGCGGTAGCGGGGGGCTAACCGACAATGAGCAGTTCTTC
CSASGSGGLTDNEQFF
>NA|TRBV7-9|few|TRBJ2-7
TGTGCCAGCAGCCCCTCGACAGGAGATTACGAGCAGTACTTC
CASSPSTGDYEQYF
>NA|TRBV7-8|NA|TRBJ2-1
TGTGCCAGCAGCATGGGGGGTGAGCAGTTCTTC
CASSMGGEQFF
>NA|TRBV9|NA|TRBJ2-3
TGTGCCAGCAGCTCACGATTCGCCTCAGATACGCAGTATTTT
CASSSRFASDTQYF
>NA|TRBV29-1|few|TRBJ2-1
TGCAGCGTTGAAGGTCCCACTACAGGGCACTCCTACAATGAGCAGTTCTTC
CSVEGPTTGHSYNEQFF
>NA|TRBV29-1|NA|TRBJ2-1
TGCAGCGTTGAGCGTAGCGGAAATGAGCAGTTCTTC
CSVERSGNEQFF
>NA|TRBV30|few|TRBJ1-5
TGTGCCTGGAGTACCTCTACTAGCAATCAGCCCCAGCATTTT
CAWSTSTSNQPQHF
>TRBD1|TRBV6-5|few|TRBJ1-1
TGTGCCAGCAGCGGACAGGGTACGGGAACTTTCTTT
CASSGQGTGTFF
>NA|TRBV7-3|few|TRBJ1-2
TGTGCCAGCAGCCCCGGAGGGAACGGTGGCTACACCTTC
CASSPGGNGGYTF
>TRBD2|TRBV7-8|NA|TRBJ2-3
TGTGCCAGCAGCTTAGCCCAGCGGGGGGCCTCAGATACGCAGTATTTT
CASSLAQRGASDTQYF
>TRBD1|TRBV27|NA|TRBJ1-1
TGTGCCAGCAGTATCGGGACAGGGGAGACTGAAGCTTTCTTT
CASSIGTGETEAFF
>NA|TRBV29-1|few|TRBJ2-7
TGCAGCGTTAACGAGGCAGACCCACCATACGAGCAGTACTTC
CSVNEADPPYEQYF
>NA|TRBV15|NA|TRBJ1-2
TGTGCCACCAGCAGAGAGGGAAATGGCTACACCTTC
CATSREGNGYTF
>TRBD2|TRBV20-1|many|TRBJ2-1
TGCAGTGCTACCCCCGGCGGGGGAAATGAGCAGTTCTTC
CSATPGGGNEQFF
>NA|TRBV10-3|few|TRBJ2-7
TGTGCCATCAGTGAGTCGTTGCCCGAGCAGTACTTC
CAISESLPEQYF
>NA|TRBV27|NA|TRBJ1-4
TGTGCCAGCAGTTTGGGGGGGTCGGTCTTGGGAAAACTGTTTTTT
CASSLGGSVLGKLFF
>TRBD2|TRBV6-2/TRBV6-3|NA|TRBJ2-1
TGTGCCAGCAGTACCTCCCTAGCGGGAGAGAACAATGAGCAGTTCTTC
CASSTSLAGENNEQFF
>TRBD2|TRBV7-3|few|TRBJ2-3
TGTGCCAGCAGCCTCCGATTAGCGGGGGGGCAGGCAGATACGCAGTATTTT
CASSLRLAGGQADTQYF
>NA|TRBV10-3|NA|TRBJ2-7
TGTGCCATCAGTGTAGCAGGGAACTACGAGCAGTACTTC
CAISVAGNYEQYF
>TRBD2|TRBV20-1|few|TRBJ2-5
TGCAGTGCCGGACTAGCGGGTCTGGGGCAAGAGACCCAGTACTTC
CSAGLAGLGQETQYF
>NA|TRBV20-1|many|TRBJ2-7
TGCAGTGCTACTACTTGGGACGGCTTAAAGTACTTC
CSATTWDGLKYF